Each of the 14 T cell receptor beta chains below was sequenced from the same sample in a study of tumor-infiltrating lymphocytes in localized non-small cell lung cancer. Method: immunoSEQ multiplex PCR; TCRdb's copy keeps in-frame clones and lacks some. Of 15,000 to 20,000 clones in the sample, over 70% were seen once. Sequencing used lung tumor tissue. Every receptor here comes from a human donor with non-small cell lung cancer.

This sequence joins TRBV2 and TRBJ1-5; D is possibly TRBD1 (5 bases). Per the germline V gene, CDR1 is SNHLY and CDR2 is FYNNEI. Trimming removed 6 bases at V and 4 bases at J, with 10 bases between. The CDR3 extends over 13 amino acids. The CDR3 region is CASSVDRNQPQHF. CDR3 coding DNA: TGTGCCAGCAGCGTCGACAGAAATCAGCCCCAGCATTTT.

The chain recombines TRBV11-2 with TRBJ2-7; D perhaps matches TRBD1 (6 bases). This CDR3 region has 13 residues. Germline values: CDR1 SGHAT, CDR2 FQNNGV. Trimming took off 4 bases at V and 6 bases at J, with 13 bases between the two ends. The CDR3 is CASSSGTILEQYF. In DNA form, the CDR3 reads TGTGCCAGCAGCTCCGGGACAATCCTCGAGCAGTACTTC.

The J gene is TRBJ2-3, the V gene TRBV9; perhaps TRBD2 as D (5 bases). The CDR3 totals 13 residues. The ends were cut back, 2 bases at V and 5 bases at J, with 9 bases in the middle. CDR1 and CDR2 (germline): SGDLS, YYNGEE. CDR3 sequence (DNA): TGTGCCAGCAGCGTCAGGACTGTAGATACGCAGTATTTT. Its translation is CASSVRTVDTQYF.

This clone is categorized as medium-sized. The rearrangement joins TRBV2 to TRBJ1-1, with 7 bases that match TRBD1. Germline V gene data show CDR1 as SNHLY and CDR2 as FYNNEI. CDR3 length: 15 residues. Trimming removed 3 bases from V and 0 bases from J; junction bases left unmatched: 4. The CDR3 bases are TGTGCCAGCAGTGACAGGGGGTGGATGAACACTGAAGCTTTCTTT. This translates into CASSDRGWMNTEAFF. The variable domain in full, with the rest retrieved from reference TRBV2 and TRBJ1-1, is EPEVTQTPSHQVTQMGQEVILRCVPISNHLYFYWYRQILGQKVEFLVSFYNNEISEKSEIFDDQFSVERPDGSNFTLKIRSTKLEDSAMYFCASSDRGWMNTEAFFGQGTRLTVV.

This chain uses TRBV7-2 with TRBJ2-3; weak D call: TRBD1 (5 bases). The germline CDR1 and CDR2 sequences are SGHTA and FQGNSA. This CDR3 comprises 13 residues. Trimming pared 6 bases from V and 5 bases from J, leaving 12 bases between. CDR3: CASRKTGVDTQYF. CDR3 in DNA: TGTGCCAGCAGAAAAACAGGTGTAGATACGCAGTATTTT.

The chain couples TRBV7-8 to TRBJ1-5; D is perhaps TRBD1 (5 bases). Trimming shortened V by 1 base and J by 9 bases, and 13 bases separated the two germline ends. The CDR3 loop spans 14 amino acids. Germline CDR1 reads SGHVS; CDR2 reads FQNEAQ. CDR3 sequence: CASSLVRERGPQHF. The CDR3 bases are TGTGCCAGCAGCTTAGTCAGGGAACGGGGGCCCCAGCATTTT.

V is TRBV11-2 and J is TRBJ1-2; D unresolved. In germline, CDR1 is SGHAT, CDR2 FQNNGV. Trimming took off 1 base at V and 4 bases at J, with 10 bases between the two ends. CDR3 length: 14 residues. For the CDR3, the DNA is TGTGCCAGCAGCTTAGGTGGCAGTACCTATGGCTACACCTTC. Protein: CASSLGGSTYGYTF.

This chain connects TRBV10-2 to TRBJ2-7; 8 nucleotides align to TRBD1. After removal of 8 bases from V and 5 bases from J, the junction contained 5 bases not matched to a gene. In germline, CDR1 is WSHSY, CDR2 SAAADI. The CDR3 covers 12 residues. Here the CDR3 reads CASWTGYNEQYF. CDR3 coding DNA: TGCGCCAGCTGGACAGGGTACAACGAGCAGTACTTC.

The chain joins TRBV4-3 to TRBJ2-1; D remains ambiguous. The CDR3 has 13 amino acids. Germline values: CDR1 LGHNA, CDR2 YSLEER. V was clipped by 4 bases and J by 8 bases, with 12 bases between them. The CDR3 protein is CASSRGPGDEQFF. The DNA of the CDR3 is TGCGCCAGCAGCCGTGGGCCTGGGGATGAGCAGTTCTTC.

V usage is TRBV2 and J usage is TRBJ1-1, with D perhaps matching TRBD1 (5 bases). The CDR3 loop spans 13 amino acids. Trimming pared 8 bases from V and 1 base from J, leaving 11 bases between. The germline gives CDR1 SNHLY, CDR2 FYNNEI. CDR3 nucleotides: TGTGCCAGCGTAGGGAGGGGGAACACTGAAGCTTTCTTT. Protein sequence: CASVGRGNTEAFF.

This chain joins TRBV6-6 and TRBJ2-2; no clear D gene. Germline CDR1 and CDR2: MNHNY and SVGAGI (reference sequence). The CDR3 sequence is 15 residues long. Trimming left V 6 bases short and J 3 bases short, with 14 bases between. CDR3 protein: CASRPWQSHTGELFF. The CDR3 region has the DNA TGTGCCAGCAGGCCCTGGCAGAGCCACACCGGGGAGCTGTTTTTT.

V gene TRBV5-1 combines with J gene TRBJ2-5, with D possibly matching TRBD2 (5 bases). The CDR3 is 14 residues long. The V and J ends lost 0 bases and 5 bases respectively, with 11 bases between them. CDR1 is SGHRS, CDR2 YFSETQ, per germline. DNA for the CDR3: TGCGCCAGCAGCTTGGCCGCCGGCGGGGAGACCCAGTACTTC. Translation gives CASSLAAGGETQYF.

The gene calls are TRBV28 and TRBJ2-1, with a tentative D call TRBD2 (6 bases). There are 17 residues in the CDR3. V was clipped by 3 bases and J by 4 bases, with 19 bases between them. Germline CDR1 is MDHEN and CDR2 is SYDVKM. CDR3 region: CASSFSGLGGNYNEQFF. In DNA, the CDR3 is TGTGCCAGCAGTTTCAGTGGATTGGGGGGTAATTACAATGAGCAGTTCTTC.

The rearrangement uses TRBV9 and TRBJ2-6; TRBD1 matches 8 bases. The CDR3 sequence is 15 residues long. CDR1 is SGDLS and CDR2 is YYNGEE in the germline V gene. Germline trimming cut 4 bases from V and 4 bases from J; bases unmatched to any gene: 4. In DNA form, the CDR3 reads TGTGCCAGCAGCACGACAGGGGCGGGGGCCAACGTCCTGACTTTC. It is translated as CASSTTGAGANVLTF. Full variable domain (missing parts from reference TRBV9 and TRBJ2-6): DSGVTQTPKHLITATGQRVTLRCSPRSGDLSVYWYQQSLDQGLQFLIQYYNGEERAKGNILERFSAQQFPDLHSELNLSSLELGDSALYFCASSTTGAGANVLTFGAGSRLTVL.